This TCR beta chain is drawn from a study of T-cell reconstitution after alpha-beta-depleted transplantation in children. Study-level points and caveats: After transplant, at about two months, alpha-beta T cells were reportedly derived from several hundred expanded graft clones.

Preparing the TCRbeta library involved the use of unique molecular identifiers. From the PCR reads, TCRdb called clonotypes with MiXCR, one entry per CDR3 protein. The sample lists around 370,000 distinct CDR3 sequences, about a sixth occurring once. This clonotype was seen a handful of times. The antigen is unknown. The germline gives CDR1 MDHEN, CDR2 SYDVKM. V lost 3 bases, J lost 14 bases, and 11 bases lay in between. The CDR3 runs to 11 residues. The sample was PBMCs, mostly from graft donor cells, taken 360 days after TCRalphabeta/CD19-depleted stem cell transplant. This clonotype was sampled from a male patient between 2 and 10 years old who had a stem cell transplant for acute lymphoblastic leukemia, so the T cells may come from the graft donor. The chain employs TRBV28 and TRBJ2-1; D gene ambiguous. The DNA of the CDR3 is TGTGCCAGCAGTTTTAGGTTGGAAGAGTTCTTC. It encodes CASSFRLEEFF.